This T cell receptor (beta chain) was profiled in a study of T cell repertoires in cytomegalovirus infection. The CDR3 consists of 18 residues. Trimming took off 7 bases at V and 0 bases at J, with 21 bases between the two ends. TCRdb called the reads again in MiXCR, with one record for every CDR3 protein. Among approximately 750,000 distinct CDR3 sequences listed, 35% were seen once. The origin of this receptor is a human donor in good health (CMV status not recorded). Some clones in this sample may be carry-over from other donors' samples. The chain links TRBV23-1 to TRBJ2-2; D may match TRBD1 or TRBD2 (6 bases each). TRBV23-1 is designated an ORF whose function remains uncertain. The sequenced material came from PBMCs. The CDR3 protein is CASILRGYGGPNTGELFF. In nucleotides, the CDR3 is TGCGCCAGCATCCTTAGGGGGTACGGGGGACCGAACACCGGGGAGCTGTTTTTT.